A selection of T cell receptor beta chains follows, all from one sample in a study of blood T cell repertoires in COVID-19. Produced via immunoSEQ multiplex PCR; TCRdb's table is partial and in-frame only. Seen here are over 200,000 clones, roughly four fifths observed once, and the top ten hold roughly 1.8%. Sequencing was done on a sample of PBMCs or T cells enriched from blood (not recorded which). These receptors all stem from a man in his 60s who had recovered from COVID-19. Each CDR3 is given with its conserved first and last residue. A D gene is named only where the DNA matches it firmly. Clone size appears in some rows only: once, few, many, or a class for an expanded clone.

j_call,v_call,d_call,clone_size,cdr3_aa,cdr3_nt
TRBJ1-3,TRBV9,-,-,CASSVDREPGNTIYF,TGTGCCAGCAGCGTAGACAGAGAGCCTGGAAACACCATATATTTT
TRBJ2-1,TRBV14,-,-,CASSQDPGVSYNEQFF,TGTGCCAGCAGCCAAGATCCAGGGGTCTCCTACAATGAGCAGTTCTTC
TRBJ2-1,TRBV5-1,-,-,CASSSSLPSGYNEQFF,TGCGCCAGCAGCTCGTCCCTACCCTCGGGGTACAATGAGCAGTTCTTC
TRBJ2-1,TRBV11-2,TRBD1,-,CASSRRDRISNEQFF,TGTGCCAGCAGCCGCCGGGACAGGATATCGAATGAGCAGTTCTTC
TRBJ1-6,TRBV19,TRBD1,-,CATQGQNNSPLHF,TGTGCCACCCAGGGACAGAATAATTCACCCCTCCACTTT
TRBJ1-1,TRBV11-1,TRBD1,-,CASSPRTGEGTEAFF,TGTGCCAGCAGCCCGCGAACAGGGGAAGGCACTGAAGCTTTCTTT
TRBJ1-4,TRBV9,TRBD1,-,CASSATGGGEKLFF,TGTGCCAGCAGCGCTACAGGGGGCGGGGAAAAACTGTTTTTT
TRBJ1-1,TRBV7-9,-,few,CASSPTSGAEAFF,TGTGCCAGCAGCCCCACCTCAGGGGCTGAAGCTTTCTTT
TRBJ1-5,TRBV14,-,-,CASSQDQGLYQPQHF,TGTGCCAGCAGCCAAGATCAGGGGCTGTATCAGCCCCAGCATTTT
TRBJ1-2,TRBV6-6,TRBD1,-,CASSYSIQGAYGYTF,TGTGCCAGCAGTTACTCGATACAGGGGGCTTATGGCTACACCTTC
TRBJ2-1,TRBV18,-,-,CASSPPSQGSRDEQFF,TGTGCCAGCTCACCACCGTCGCAGGGAAGCAGGGATGAGCAGTTCTTC
TRBJ2-5,TRBV2,TRBD2,-,CASALTSGVLETQYF,TGTGCCAGCGCCCTGACTAGCGGGGTCTTGGAGACCCAGTACTTC
TRBJ2-2,TRBV6-5,-,-,CASRGTPGDTGELFF,TGTGCCAGCAGGGGTACGCCGGGGGACACCGGGGAGCTGTTTTTT
TRBJ1-4,TRBV15,TRBD1,-,CATSRGGRGEEKLFF,TGTGCCACCAGCAGAGGGGGCAGGGGGGAAGAAAAACTGTTTTTT
TRBJ2-7,TRBV6-5,TRBD2,-,CASRDSGAPYEQYF,TGTGCCAGCAGGGATAGCGGGGCCCCCTACGAGCAGTACTTC
TRBJ2-2,TRBV24-1,-,many,CATSDHRDTGELFF,TGTGCCACCAGTGATCACAGGGACACCGGGGAGCTGTTTTTT
TRBJ1-4,TRBV15,TRBD1,-,CATSRGQGATNEKLFF,TGTGCCACCAGCAGAGGACAGGGGGCGACTAATGAAAAACTGTTTTTT
TRBJ1-6,TRBV6-2/TRBV6-3,-,-,CASSQQGSYNSPLHF,TGTGCCAGCAGTCAACAGGGTTCCTATAATTCACCCCTCCACTTT
TRBJ1-1,TRBV2,TRBD1,-,CASSVQGWDTEAFF,TGTGCCAGCAGTGTACAGGGGTGGGACACTGAAGCTTTCTTT